This TCR beta chain was captured in a study of blood T cell repertoires in COVID-19. This CDR3 contains 19 residues. Germline CDR1 reads SNHLY; CDR2 reads FYNNEI. V shed 6 bases and J 5 bases; nucleotides not matched to a gene: 16. Libraries were prepared by immunoSEQ multiplex PCR; TCRdb keeps only in-frame clonotypes and omits some of them. The profile shows some 89,000 clones, 85% to 90% of them singletons. This chain uses TRBV2 with TRBJ2-4; 13 nucleotides line up with TRBD2. The receptor comes from a human donor in a cohort sampled during active COVID-19. Specimen: peripheral blood. The CDR3: CASSPAGGLAGWPENIQYF. In DNA, the CDR3 is TGTGCCAGCAGCCCCGCTGGGGGACTAGCGGGGTGGCCGGAAAACATTCAGTACTTC.